The next 30 T cell receptor beta chains were all read from a single sample in a study of blood T cell repertoires in COVID-19. Using immunoSEQ multiplex PCR, the repertoire was profiled, and TCRdb retains in-frame clones only, with some absent. The table includes approximately 120,000 clones, approximately 83% detected once. The sample taken for sequencing was peripheral blood. These receptors originate from a woman aged 45 to 65 who had recovered from COVID-19.

V is TRBV7-6 and J is TRBJ1-1; D remains ambiguous. This CDR3 spans 14 amino acids. V was pared by 5 bases and J by 0 bases, with 10 bases between. Per the germline V gene, CDR1 is SGHVS and CDR2 is FNYEAQ. The CDR3 DNA reads TGTGCCAGCAGCAGGGAGCTCATGAACACTGAAGCTTTCTTT. This encodes CASSRELMNTEAFF.

The chain uses TRBV10-3 and TRBJ1-1; 9 bases match TRBD1. Germline loops: CDR1 ENHRY, CDR2 SYGVKD. The CDR3 is 13 amino acids. The ends lost 11 bases at V and 1 base at J; junction bases unmatched: 5. The CDR3 DNA sequence: TGTGCCGTAGGGGGACAGGGGAACACTGAAGCTTTCTTT. It codes for CAVGGQGNTEAFF.

As concerns this clone: The germline gene is not matched at one end of the junction; a read error may be the cause. This chain connects TRBV5-5 to TRBJ2-7, with 7 bases fitting TRBD1. The CDR3 has 14 residues. Germline CDR1 SGHKS, CDR2 YYEKEE (reference sequence). The CDR3 region is CASSLDQGVTNAGF. CDR3 coding DNA: TGTGCCAGCAGCTTGGACCAGGGGGTGACCAATGCCGGTTTC.

The chain employs TRBV6-6 and TRBJ2-2, with a weak D call TRBD1 (6 bases). Germline loops: CDR1 MNHNY, CDR2 SVGAGI (reference sequence). V was clipped by 6 bases and J by 4 bases, with 9 bases between them. The CDR3 loop spans 13 amino acids. CDR3 sequence: CASRQDSTGELFF. The CDR3 DNA reads as TGTGCCAGCAGACAGGACAGCACCGGGGAGCTGTTTTTT.

This clone was seen just once. The chain is built from TRBV7-6 and TRBJ1-4, with D hard to call. The germline gives CDR1 SGHVS, CDR2 FNYEAQ. The CDR3 consists of 15 residues. Trimming left V 5 bases short and J 0 bases short, with 10 bases between. The CDR3 spells CASSPRGATNEKLFF. The CDR3 nucleotides are TGTGCCAGCAGCCCTCGGGGTGCAACTAATGAAAAACTGTTTTTT.

This chain joins TRBV29-1 and TRBJ1-4; 7 bases line up with TRBD1. Trimming removed 6 bases from V and 8 bases from J; junction bases left unmatched: 9. This CDR3 spans 13 amino acids. Looked up from germline, CDR1 is SQVTM and CDR2 is ANQGSEA. The DNA for the CDR3 is TGCAGCGTCTCCGACAGGGTGGGCGAAAAACTGTTTTTT. Translated, it gives CSVSDRVGEKLFF.

This chain uses TRBV5-1 with TRBJ2-3; 8 bases match TRBD1. The CDR3 is made up of 16 amino acids. The V segment lost 2 bases and the J segment 2 bases; nucleotides outside the gene matches: 7. CDR1 SGHRS and CDR2 YFSETQ come from the germline V gene. The chain's CDR3 is CASSFGQGSTTDTQYF. CDR3 bases: TGCGCCAGCAGCTTTGGACAGGGAAGCACCACAGATACGCAGTATTTT.

The chain combines TRBV5-1 with TRBJ1-4; D might be TRBD1 (6 bases). CDR3 length equals 14 residues. CDR1 is SGHRS and CDR2 is YFSETQ in the germline V gene. Deletions cut 4 bases from V and 5 bases from J, with 12 bases between. The chain's CDR3 is CASSVTGGNEKLFF. CDR3 bases: TGCGCCAGCAGCGTGACAGGAGGAAATGAAAAACTGTTTTTT.

The rearrangement joins TRBV6-6 to TRBJ2-1, with D perhaps matching TRBD2 (7 bases). The CDR3 spans 13 residues. CDR1 MNHNY and CDR2 SVGAGI come from the germline V gene (reference sequence). V was cut by 2 bases and J by 10 bases, with 12 bases left in between. CDR3 loop: CASSYPEGGEQFF. CDR3 bases: TGTGCCAGCAGTTACCCAGAGGGGGGGGAGCAGTTCTTC.

The V call is TRBV4-3, the J call TRBJ2-1; no definite D call. The CDR3 length is 13 residues. Germline V gene lookup returns CDR1 LGHNA and CDR2 YSLEER. Between the trimmed V and J ends, which lost 3 bases and 4 bases, there was a span of 7 bases. CDR3 sequence reads: CASSQIAYNEQFF. CDR3 nucleotide sequence: TGCGCCAGCAGCCAGATAGCTTACAATGAGCAGTTCTTC.

A single count supports this clone. This chain uses TRBV7-2 with TRBJ2-1; 8 bases align to TRBD2. The CDR3 has 17 residues. Trimming cost V 4 bases and J 7 bases; bases outside gene matches: 15. Germline CDR1 SGHTA, CDR2 FQGNSA. The CDR3 reads CASSSSGLAGGGNEQFF. In DNA, the CDR3 is TGTGCCAGCAGCTCCTCTGGCTTGGCGGGAGGCGGGAATGAGCAGTTCTTC.

A word on this clone: The CDR3 carries no conserved terminal phenylalanine or tryptophan, so it likely arises from a read error. The DNA is left out, because the CDR3 cannot be placed on it with certainty; the CDR3 is given as TCRdb lists it. This chain links TRBV3-1 (or the pseudogene TRBV3-2) with TRBJ2-7; the D call in the table, TRBD2, was not verified against the DNA. The CDR3 totals 9 residues, both ends included. The germline V gene encodes CDR1 LGHDT and CDR2 YNNKEL (reference sequence). CDR3 region: CASSQPRRE.

The chain recombines TRBV2 with TRBJ1-1; a weak D match, TRBD1 (5 bases). The CDR3 contains 15 residues. Trimming shortened V by 7 bases and J by 1 base, and 16 bases separated the two germline ends. Germline CDR1 SNHLY, CDR2 FYNNEI. CDR3 sequence (DNA): TGTGCCAGCACAGTTATAGGGGTTTCGAACACTGAAGCTTTCTTT. The encoded protein is CASTVIGVSNTEAFF. The full variable domain, completed using reference TRBV2 and TRBJ1-1, is EPEVTQTPSHQVTQMGQEVILRCVPISNHLYFYWYRQILGQKVEFLVSFYNNEISEKSEIFDDQFSVERPDGSNFTLKIRSTKLEDSAMYFCASTVIGVSNTEAFFGQGTRLTVV.

The chain couples TRBV5-1 to TRBJ2-2; no reliable D call. There are 13 residues in the CDR3. Trimming removed 0 bases at V and 7 bases at J, with 7 bases between. From germline, CDR1 is SGHRS and CDR2 YFSETQ. The CDR3 here is CASSLDSSGELFF. The CDR3 nucleotides read TGCGCCAGCAGCTTGGATAGTAGCGGGGAGCTGTTTTTT.

V is TRBV5-1 and J is TRBJ2-1; 8 bases are shared with TRBD2. V shed 1 base, J shed 5 bases, and the junction held 11 bases outside the gene matches. CDR1 SGHRS and CDR2 YFSETQ come from the germline V gene. This CDR3 spans 17 amino acids. This CDR3 is CASSLYSGGKKDNEQFF. The CDR3 DNA sequence: TGCGCCAGCAGCTTGTACAGCGGGGGTAAAAAGGACAATGAGCAGTTCTTC.

The chain employs TRBV10-2 and TRBJ2-2; TRBD2 aligns across 9 bases. This CDR3 is 14 amino acids long. J lost 4 bases, V lost 5 bases, and 2 bases had no gene match. Germline V gene lookup returns CDR1 WSHSY and CDR2 SAAADI. The CDR3 region is CASSSGGSTGELFF. DNA for the CDR3: TGCGCCAGCAGTAGCGGGGGGAGCACCGGGGAGCTGTTTTTT.

The chain couples TRBV25-1 to TRBJ1-1, with TRBD1 as a possible D gene (6 bases). The CDR3 has 14 residues. CDR1 is MGHDK, CDR2 SYGVNS, per germline. Between the trimmed V and J ends, which lost 3 bases and 0 bases, there was a span of 8 bases. CDR3 in amino acids: CASSDPGVNTEAFF. DNA of the CDR3: TGTGCCAGCAGTGACCCAGGGGTGAACACTGAAGCTTTCTTT.

The chain couples TRBV20-1 to TRBJ2-5, with 8 bases identical to TRBD1. Germline CDR1 DFQATT, CDR2 SNEGSKA (reference sequence). This CDR3 is built from 15 residues. With V trimmed by 5 bases and J by 5 bases, 13 bases remained unmatched. DNA of the CDR3: TGCAGTGCTCGTGACCGGATCAGGGGGCTTGAGACCCAGTACTTC. This translates into CSARDRIRGLETQYF.

The chain carries TRBV28 and TRBJ1-2, with TRBD1 as a possible D gene (5 bases). V was shortened by 3 bases and J by 6 bases, with 11 bases between the two germline ends. The CDR3 contains 13 residues. The germline V gene encodes CDR1 MDHEN and CDR2 SYDVKM. Here the CDR3 DNA reads TGTGCCAGCAGTTTTGGGGGGTCAGATGGCTACACCTTC. Its protein product is CASSFGGSDGYTF.

The chain is built from TRBV18 and TRBJ1-5, with 11 bases lining up with TRBD1. The trim removed 5 bases at V and 4 bases at J, leaving 4 bases unmatched. Germline V lookup: CDR1 KGHSH, CDR2 LQKENI. This CDR3 region has 15 residues. The CDR3 loop is CASSAGQGDNQPQHF. For the CDR3, the DNA is TGTGCCAGCTCAGCGGGACAGGGGGATAATCAGCCCCAGCATTTT.

The chain carries TRBV29-1 and TRBJ2-5; D is unclear. Trimming took 4 bases from V and 1 from J, leaving 7 bases between them. Germline CDR1 is SQVTM and CDR2 is ANQGSEA. The CDR3 is 12 amino acids. The CDR3 region is CSVVPGQETQYF. As DNA, the CDR3 is TGCAGCGTTGTGCCAGGCCAAGAGACCCAGTACTTC.

The gene calls are TRBV6-5 and TRBJ1-5; D might be TRBD1 (6 bases). Trimming left V 6 bases short and J 12 bases short, with 15 bases between. Germline V CDR1 and CDR2: MNHEY, SVGAGI. The CDR3 contains 12 residues. The CDR3 loop reads CASRQGFADQHF. In DNA form, the CDR3 reads TGTGCCAGCAGACAGGGCTTTGCCGACCAGCATTTT.

This rearrangement joins TRBV10-2 to TRBJ2-7, with no clear D. Per germline, CDR1 WSHSY and CDR2 SAAADI. The CDR3 has 12 residues. V was cut by 6 bases and J by 0 bases, with 6 bases left in between. CDR3 sequence reads: CASRTPSYEQYF. CDR3 nucleotides: TGCGCCAGCAGGACTCCCTCCTACGAGCAGTACTTC.

The rearrangement uses TRBV5-1 and TRBJ2-7, with 11 bases fitting TRBD2. The CDR3 covers 15 residues. With V trimmed by 7 bases and J by 12 bases, 18 bases remained unmatched. The V gene's germline CDR1 is SGHRS and CDR2 YFSETQ. As DNA, the CDR3 is TGCGCCAGCTCCTATAACCCCGGGACTAGCGGTGCTGTGTACTTC. Translated: CASSYNPGTSGAVYF. Supplemented by reference TRBV5-1 and TRBJ2-7, the full variable domain reads KAGVTQTPRYLIKTRGQQVTLSCSPISGHRSVSWYQQTPGQGLQFLFEYFSETQRNKGNFPGRFSGRQFSNSRSEMNVSTLELGDSALYLCASSYNPGTSGAVYFGPGTRLTVT.

This chain links TRBV5-4 with TRBJ2-1, with 9 positions matching TRBD2. The germline V gene has CDR1 SGHNT and CDR2 YYREEE (reference sequence). The CDR3 consists of 17 residues. With V trimmed by 4 bases and J by 0 bases, 8 bases remained unmatched. The CDR3 DNA sequence: TGTGCCAGCAGCATAGAACTAGCGGGCAGCTCCTACAATGAGCAGTTCTTC. The encoded protein is CASSIELAGSSYNEQFF.

The chain employs TRBV10-1 and TRBJ2-5; 7 bases are shared with TRBD2. This CDR3 spans 16 amino acids. Germline-derived CDR1 and CDR2 are WNHNN and SYGVQD (reference sequence). V was pared by 8 bases and J by 1 base, with 13 bases of the junction left unmatched. The CDR3 sequence is CASQGLQRGPQETQYF. The CDR3 DNA reads TGCGCCAGCCAAGGGCTCCAGCGGGGACCCCAAGAGACCCAGTACTTC.

The V and J genes are TRBV19 and TRBJ2-5; D is perhaps TRBD1 (6 bases). The ends were cut back, 3 bases at V and 4 bases at J, with 24 bases in the middle. The CDR3 sequence is 18 residues long. CDR1 and CDR2 (germline): LNHDA, SQIVND (reference sequence). CDR3 in amino acids: CASSITGSSPHQRETQYF. The CDR3 region has the DNA TGTGCCAGTAGTATTACAGGGTCCTCACCCCACCAGCGAGAGACCCAGTACTTC.

V and J are TRBV6-6 and TRBJ2-2; weak D call: TRBD1 (6 bases). V was cut by 7 bases and J by 6 bases, with 18 bases left in between. This CDR3 comprises 15 residues. From germline, CDR1 is MNHNY and CDR2 SVGAGI (reference sequence). The CDR3 sequence: CASKEQGFVAGELFF. CDR3 nucleotides: TGTGCCAGCAAAGAACAGGGTTTCGTGGCCGGGGAGCTGTTTTTT.

The rearrangement uses TRBV30 and TRBJ1-2; D call uncertain. This CDR3 contains 14 residues. Trimming left V 3 bases short and J 5 bases short, with 16 bases between. CDR1 and CDR2 from the germline V gene are GTSNPN and SVGIG (reference sequence). This CDR3 reads CAWSPLDSNYGYTF. CDR3 nucleotide sequence: TGTGCCTGGAGCCCTCTTGACTCGAATTATGGCTACACCTTC.

This clone was recorded a few times. CDR3: CASSESRFHPYNEQFF. In DNA, the CDR3 is TGTGCCAGCAGTGAAAGTCGGTTCCACCCGTACAATGAGCAGTTCTTC. The chain uses TRBV2 and TRBJ2-1; D gene ambiguous. This CDR3 is built from 16 residues. Germline V gene data show CDR1 as SNHLY and CDR2 as FYNNEI. Between the trimmed V and J ends, which lost 2 bases and 4 bases, there was a span of 15 bases.